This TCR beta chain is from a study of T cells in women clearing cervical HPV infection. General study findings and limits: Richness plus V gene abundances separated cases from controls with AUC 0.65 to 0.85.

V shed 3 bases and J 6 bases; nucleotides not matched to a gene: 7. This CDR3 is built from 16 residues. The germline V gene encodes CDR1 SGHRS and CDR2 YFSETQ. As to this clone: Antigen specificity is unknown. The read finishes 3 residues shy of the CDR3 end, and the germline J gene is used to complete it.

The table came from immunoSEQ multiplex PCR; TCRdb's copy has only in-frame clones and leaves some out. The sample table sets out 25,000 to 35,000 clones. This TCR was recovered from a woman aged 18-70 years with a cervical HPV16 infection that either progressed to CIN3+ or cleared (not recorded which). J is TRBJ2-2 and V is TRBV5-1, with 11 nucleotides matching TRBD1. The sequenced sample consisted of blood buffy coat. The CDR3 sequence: CASSSGTGGSAGELFF. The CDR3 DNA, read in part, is TGCGCCAGCAGCTCCGGGACAGGGGGTTCCGCCGGGGAG.